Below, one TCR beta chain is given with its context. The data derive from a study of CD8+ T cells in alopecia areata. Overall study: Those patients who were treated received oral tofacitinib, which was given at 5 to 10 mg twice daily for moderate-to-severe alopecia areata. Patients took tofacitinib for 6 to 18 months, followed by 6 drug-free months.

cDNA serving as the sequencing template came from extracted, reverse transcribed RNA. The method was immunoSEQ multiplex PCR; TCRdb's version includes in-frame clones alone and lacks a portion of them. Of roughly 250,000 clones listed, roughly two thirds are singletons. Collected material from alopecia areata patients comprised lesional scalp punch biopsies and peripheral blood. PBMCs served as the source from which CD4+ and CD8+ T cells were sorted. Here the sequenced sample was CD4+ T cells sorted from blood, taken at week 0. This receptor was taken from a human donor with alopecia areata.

CDR3 nucleotide sequence: TGCAGCGGTTCCTGGAGTCGGAATGAGCAGTTCTTC. Translating gives CSGSWSRNEQFF. The V and J genes are TRBV29-1 and TRBJ2-1; D remains ambiguous. The V and J ends lost 7 bases and 7 bases respectively, with 14 bases between them. The germline V gene has CDR1 SQVTM and CDR2 ANQGSEA. The CDR3 has 12 residues.